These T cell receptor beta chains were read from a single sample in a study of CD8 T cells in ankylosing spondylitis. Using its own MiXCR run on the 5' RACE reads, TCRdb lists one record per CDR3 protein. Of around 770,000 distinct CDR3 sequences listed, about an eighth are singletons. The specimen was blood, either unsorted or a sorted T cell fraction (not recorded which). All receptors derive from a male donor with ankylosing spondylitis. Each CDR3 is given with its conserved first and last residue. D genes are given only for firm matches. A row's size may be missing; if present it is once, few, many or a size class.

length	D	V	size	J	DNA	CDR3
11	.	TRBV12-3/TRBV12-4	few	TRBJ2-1	TGTGCCAGCAGTTTTCGGGGTGGGCAGTTCTTC	CASSFRGGQFF
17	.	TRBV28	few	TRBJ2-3	TGTGCCAGCAACCTGCGTCGGTGGCCCCTCGGCACAGATACGCAGTATTTT	CASNLRRWPLGTDTQYF
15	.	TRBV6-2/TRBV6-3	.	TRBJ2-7	TGTGCCAGCAGTTATACGGTGCTAGCCACCTACGAGCAGTACTTC	CASSYTVLATYEQYF
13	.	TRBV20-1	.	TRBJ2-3	TGCAGTGCTAGTACGGGAGTCACAGATACGCAGTATTTT	CSASTGVTDTQYF
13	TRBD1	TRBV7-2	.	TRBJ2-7	TGTGCCAGCAGCCCCCGGGACAGTCCTCGGCGGTACTTC	CASSPRDSPRRYF
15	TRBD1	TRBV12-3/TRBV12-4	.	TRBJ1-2	TGTGCCAGCAGTTTAACTTTTATAGCAGGGGGCGGCTACACCTTC	CASSLTFIAGGGYTF
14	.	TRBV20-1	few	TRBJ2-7	TGCAGTGCTAGTATAGACCCCTCAAACTACGAGCAGTACTTC	CSASIDPSNYEQYF
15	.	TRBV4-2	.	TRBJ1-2	TGTGCCAGCAGCCAATCAGAGGGAAACCCGTGGGGCTACACCTTC	CASSQSEGNPWGYTF
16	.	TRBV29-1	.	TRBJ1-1	TGCAGCGTCAAACCGGGGACGGAGCTCATGAACACTGAAGCTTTCTTT	CSVKPGTELMNTEAFF
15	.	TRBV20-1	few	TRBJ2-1	TGCAGTGCTAGAGCCGCAGGACTCTACTACAATGAGCAGTTCTTC	CSARAAGLYYNEQFF
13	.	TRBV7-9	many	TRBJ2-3	TGTGCCAGCAGCATAACAGGGACAGATACGCAGTATTTT	CASSITGTDTQYF
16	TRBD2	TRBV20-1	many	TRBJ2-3	TGCAGTGCTATATCTCCTAGCGGGAGTTTCGCAGATACGCAGTATTTT	CSAISPSGSFADTQYF
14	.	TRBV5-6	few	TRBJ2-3	TGTGCCAGCAGCTTGGGCAGGAAGACAGATACGCAGTATTTT	CASSLGRKTDTQYF
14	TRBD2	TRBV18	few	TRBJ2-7	TGTGCCAGCTCACCACCGGCCCTAGCGGACGAGCAGTACTTC	CASSPPALADEQYF
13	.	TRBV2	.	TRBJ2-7	TGTGCCAGCAGTGAACGTTATGGTTACGAGCAGTACTTC	CASSERYGYEQYF
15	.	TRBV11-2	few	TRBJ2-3	TGTGCCAGCAGCTTAATCTCCGGGAGTCGCAATACGCAGTATTTT	CASSLISGSRNTQYF
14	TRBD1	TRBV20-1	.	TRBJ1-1	TGCAGTGCCAACCGACAGGGAGCGAACACTGAAGCTTTCTTT	CSANRQGANTEAFF
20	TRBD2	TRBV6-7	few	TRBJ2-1	TGTGCCAGCAGTTATCAGGGGATTGGGCTAGCGGGGGGACCATACAATGAGCAGTTCTTC	CASSYQGIGLAGGPYNEQFF
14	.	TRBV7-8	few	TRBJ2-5	TGTGCCAGCAGCAAGGGACGGAGGAGGGAGACCCAGTACTTC	CASSKGRRRETQYF
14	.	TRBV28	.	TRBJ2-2	TGTGCCAGCAGTACACGACAGTACACCGGGGAGCTGTTTTTT	CASSTRQYTGELFF
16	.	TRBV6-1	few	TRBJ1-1	TGTGCCAGCAACCCCTACAGGGTAGACTTGAACACTGAAGCTTTCTTT	CASNPYRVDLNTEAFF
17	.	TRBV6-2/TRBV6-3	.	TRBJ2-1	TGTGCCAGCAGTTACCCGCAGGACAGACCCTCCTACAATGAGCAGTTCTTC	CASSYPQDRPSYNEQFF
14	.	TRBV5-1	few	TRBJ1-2	TGCGCCAGCAGCCCGGGACTCCAGAACTATGGCTACACCTTC	CASSPGLQNYGYTF
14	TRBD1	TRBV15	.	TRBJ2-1	TGTGCCACCAGCCCGGACAGGGGTATCGATGAGCAGTTCTTC	CATSPDRGIDEQFF
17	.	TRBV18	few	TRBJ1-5	TGTGCCAGCTCACCTAGGAAAGAACGATATAGCAATCAGCCCCAGCATTTT	CASSPRKERYSNQPQHF
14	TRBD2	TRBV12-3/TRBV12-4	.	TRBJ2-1	TGTGCCAGCACCCCCACTAGCGGGGGGTCTGAGCAGTTCTTC	CASTPTSGGSEQFF
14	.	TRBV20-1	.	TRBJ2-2	TGCAGTGCTAGATGGCGGGCGAACACCGGGGAGCTGTTTTTT	CSARWRANTGELFF
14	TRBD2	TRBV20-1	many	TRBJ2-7	TGCAGTGCTAGGGCTAGCGGTCGGACCTACGAGCAGTACTTC	CSARASGRTYEQYF
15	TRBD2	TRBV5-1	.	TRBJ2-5	TGCGCCAGCAGCTTGGAACTAGCGGGGGATGAGACCCAGTACTTC	CASSLELAGDETQYF
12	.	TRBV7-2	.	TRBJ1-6	TGTGCCAGCAGCCTCCAGGGGACCACCCTCCACTTT	CASSLQGTTLHF
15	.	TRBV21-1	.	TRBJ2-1	TGTGCCAGCAGCAAACCCTGGACAGGCGGCAATGAGCAGTTCTTC	CASSKPWTGGNEQFF
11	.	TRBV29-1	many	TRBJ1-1	TGCAGCGTTCGGGGGGACACTGAAGCTTTCTTT	CSVRGDTEAFF
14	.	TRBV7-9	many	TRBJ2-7	TGTGCCAGCAGCTTAGGGGGGGTTCAAGTCGAGCAGTACTTC	CASSLGGVQVEQYF
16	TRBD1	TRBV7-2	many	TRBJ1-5	TGTGCCAGCAGCTTTGGGACAGGGGGCGCGGGTCAGCCCCAGCATTTT	CASSFGTGGAGQPQHF
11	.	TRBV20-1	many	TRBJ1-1	TGCAGTGCCCCTCGGATCGCTGAAGCTTTCTTT	CSAPRIAEAFF
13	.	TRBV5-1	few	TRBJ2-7	TGCGCCAGCAGCTTGGCCTATGTGGGAGAGCAGTACTTC	CASSLAYVGEQYF
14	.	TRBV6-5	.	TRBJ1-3	TGTGCCAGCAGTCCGACGTCCACTGGAAACACCATATATTTT	CASSPTSTGNTIYF
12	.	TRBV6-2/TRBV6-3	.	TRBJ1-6	TGTGCCAGCAGTCGAGGCTCTTCACCCCTCCACTTT	CASSRGSSPLHF
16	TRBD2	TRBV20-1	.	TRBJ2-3	TGCAGTGCTACTCCCACTAGCGGGGGAAGCACAGATACGCAGTATTTT	CSATPTSGGSTDTQYF
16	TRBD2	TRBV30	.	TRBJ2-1	TGTGCCTGGATAAAAGCGGGAGGGATTTCCTACAATGAGCAGTTCTTC	CAWIKAGGISYNEQFF
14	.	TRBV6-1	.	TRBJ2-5	TGTGCCAGCACCTGGAACACTGCGGGAGAGACCCAGTACTTC	CASTWNTAGETQYF
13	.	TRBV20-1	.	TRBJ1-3	TGCAGTGCTAGAGAGGACTCTGGAAACACCATATATTTT	CSAREDSGNTIYF
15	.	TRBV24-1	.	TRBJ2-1	TGTGCCACCAGTGCCGGGACGACCATCGCCAATGAGCAGTTCTTC	CATSAGTTIANEQFF
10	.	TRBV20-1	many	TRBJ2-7	TGCAGTGCTAGACCCTACGAGCAGTACTTC	CSARPYEQYF
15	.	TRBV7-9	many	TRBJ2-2	TGTGCCAGCAGCCTCCGGCGCACTAACACCGGGGAGCTGTTTTTT	CASSLRRTNTGELFF